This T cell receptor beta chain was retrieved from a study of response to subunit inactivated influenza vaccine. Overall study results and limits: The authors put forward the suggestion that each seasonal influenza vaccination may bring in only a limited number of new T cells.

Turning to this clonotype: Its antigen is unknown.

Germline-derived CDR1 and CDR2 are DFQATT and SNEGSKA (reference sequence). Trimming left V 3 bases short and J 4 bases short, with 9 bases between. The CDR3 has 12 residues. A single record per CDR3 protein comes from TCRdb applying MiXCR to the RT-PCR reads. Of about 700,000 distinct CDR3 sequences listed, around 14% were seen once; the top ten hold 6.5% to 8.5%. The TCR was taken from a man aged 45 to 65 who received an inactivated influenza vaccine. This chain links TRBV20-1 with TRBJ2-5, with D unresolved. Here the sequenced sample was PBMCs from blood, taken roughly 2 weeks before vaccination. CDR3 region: CSARADLETQYF. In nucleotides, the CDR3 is TGCAGTGCTAGGGCCGACCTAGAGACCCAGTACTTC.